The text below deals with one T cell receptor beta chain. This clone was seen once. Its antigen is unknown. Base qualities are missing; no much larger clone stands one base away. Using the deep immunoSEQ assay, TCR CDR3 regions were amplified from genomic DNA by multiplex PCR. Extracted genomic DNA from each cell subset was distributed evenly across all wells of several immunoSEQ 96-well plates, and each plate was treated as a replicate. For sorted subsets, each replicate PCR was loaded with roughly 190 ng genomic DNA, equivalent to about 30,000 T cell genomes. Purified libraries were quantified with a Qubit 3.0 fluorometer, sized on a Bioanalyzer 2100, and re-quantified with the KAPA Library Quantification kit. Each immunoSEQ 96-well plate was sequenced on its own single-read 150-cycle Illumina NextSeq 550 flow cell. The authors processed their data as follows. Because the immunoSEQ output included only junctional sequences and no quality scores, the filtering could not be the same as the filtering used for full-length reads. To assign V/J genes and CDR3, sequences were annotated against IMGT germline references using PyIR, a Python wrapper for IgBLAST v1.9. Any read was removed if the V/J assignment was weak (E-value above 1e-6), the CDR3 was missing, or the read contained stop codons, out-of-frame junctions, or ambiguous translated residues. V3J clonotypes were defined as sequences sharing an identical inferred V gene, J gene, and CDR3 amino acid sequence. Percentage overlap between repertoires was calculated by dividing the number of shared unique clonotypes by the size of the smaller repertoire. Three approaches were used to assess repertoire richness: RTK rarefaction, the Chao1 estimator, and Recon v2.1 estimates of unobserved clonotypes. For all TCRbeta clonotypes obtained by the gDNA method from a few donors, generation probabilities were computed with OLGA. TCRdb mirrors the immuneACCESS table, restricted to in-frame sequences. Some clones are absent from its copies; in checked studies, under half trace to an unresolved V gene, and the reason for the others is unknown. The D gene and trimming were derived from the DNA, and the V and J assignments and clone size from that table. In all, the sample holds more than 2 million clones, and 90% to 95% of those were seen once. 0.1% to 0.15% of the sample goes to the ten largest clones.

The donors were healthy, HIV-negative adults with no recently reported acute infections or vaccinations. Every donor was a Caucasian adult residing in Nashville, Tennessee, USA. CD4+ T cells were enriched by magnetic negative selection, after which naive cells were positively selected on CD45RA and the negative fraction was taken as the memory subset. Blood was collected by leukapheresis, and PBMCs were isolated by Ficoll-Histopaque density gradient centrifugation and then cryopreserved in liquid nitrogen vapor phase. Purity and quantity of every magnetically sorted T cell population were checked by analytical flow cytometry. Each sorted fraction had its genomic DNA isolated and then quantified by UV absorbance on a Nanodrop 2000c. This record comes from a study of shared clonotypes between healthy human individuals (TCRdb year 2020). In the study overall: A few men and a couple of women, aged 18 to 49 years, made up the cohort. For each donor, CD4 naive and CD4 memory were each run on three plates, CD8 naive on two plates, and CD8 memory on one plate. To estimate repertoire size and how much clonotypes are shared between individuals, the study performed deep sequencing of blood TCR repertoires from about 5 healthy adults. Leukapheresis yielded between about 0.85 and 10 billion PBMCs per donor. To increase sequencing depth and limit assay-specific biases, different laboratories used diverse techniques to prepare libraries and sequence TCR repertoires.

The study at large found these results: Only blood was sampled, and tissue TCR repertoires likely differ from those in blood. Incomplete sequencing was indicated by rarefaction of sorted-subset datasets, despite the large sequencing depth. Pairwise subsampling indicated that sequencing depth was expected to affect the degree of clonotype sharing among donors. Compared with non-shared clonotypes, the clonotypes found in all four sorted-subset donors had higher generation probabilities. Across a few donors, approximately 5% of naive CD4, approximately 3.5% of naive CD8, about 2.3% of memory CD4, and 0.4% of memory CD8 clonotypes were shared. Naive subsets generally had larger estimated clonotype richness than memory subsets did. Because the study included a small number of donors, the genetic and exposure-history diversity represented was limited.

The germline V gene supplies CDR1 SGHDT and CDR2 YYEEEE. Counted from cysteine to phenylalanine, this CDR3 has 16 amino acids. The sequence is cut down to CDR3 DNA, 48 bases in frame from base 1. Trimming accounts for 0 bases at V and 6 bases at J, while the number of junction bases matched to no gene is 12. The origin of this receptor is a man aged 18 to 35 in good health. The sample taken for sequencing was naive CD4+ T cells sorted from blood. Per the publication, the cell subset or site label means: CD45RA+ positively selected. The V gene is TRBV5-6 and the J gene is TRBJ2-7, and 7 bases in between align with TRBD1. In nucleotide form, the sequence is TGTGCCAGCAGCTTGGGTAGACAGGGCCCCAGGGGCGAGCAGTACTTC. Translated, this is CASSLGRQGPRGEQYF.